Shown below are 23 T cell receptor beta chains from a single sample sequenced in a study of memory CD4+ T cells and cytomegalovirus serostatus (dated by TCRdb to the late 2010s). A FACSAria II was used to sort memory CD4+ T cells, defined as single viable CD3+CD4+CD8-CD45RO+ cells. The library was made by the immunoSEQ multiplex PCR assay. Sourced from immuneACCESS, this table was stored by TCRdb with only in-frame sequences that have V and J called. A share of the clones is absent; for the studies checked, an unresolved V gene accounts for under half, and the remainder has no known explanation. The sample includes roughly 67,000 clones, with 76% observed a single time. The ten largest clones add up to about 4.7% of the sample. Sequencing input: memory CD4+ T cells from blood. Receptors originate from an adult in good health and CMV-seropositive.

This rearrangement joins TRBV6-1 to TRBJ1-4; possible D gene TRBD1, 6 bases. CDR1 is MNHNS, CDR2 SASEGT, per germline. V was pared by 0 bases and J by 8 bases, with 10 bases between. The length of the CDR3 is 14 residues. The CDR3 coding sequence is TGTGCCAGCAGTGAAGCCGACAGGTGGGAAAAACTGTTTTTT. Its protein product is CASSEADRWEKLFF.

The J gene is TRBJ2-3, the V gene TRBV30, with D tentatively TRBD2 (6 bases). CDR1 is GTSNPN and CDR2 is SVGIG in the germline V gene (reference sequence). Trimming removed 4 bases from V and 4 bases from J, with 12 bases in between. There are 13 residues in the CDR3. The CDR3 protein is CAWKLTGADTQYF. The CDR3 DNA sequence: TGTGCCTGGAAATTAACGGGAGCAGATACGCAGTATTTT.

The gene calls are TRBV10-3 and TRBJ2-5; the match to TRBD2 covers 10 bases. The length of the CDR3 is 16 residues. V was pared by 4 bases and J by 3 bases, with 8 bases of the junction left unmatched. Germline CDR1 reads ENHRY; CDR2 reads SYGVKD. The CDR3 spells CAISGSSGGPEETQYF. The CDR3 region has the DNA TGTGCCATCAGTGGAAGTAGCGGGGGGCCGGAAGAGACCCAGTACTTC.

This sequence joins TRBV28 and TRBJ2-2; D possibly matches TRBD1 or TRBD2 (6 bases each). The CDR3 loop spans 15 amino acids. The V gene lost 4 bases and the J gene lost 3 bases, with 12 bases spanning the gap. Germline V gene lookup returns CDR1 MDHEN and CDR2 SYDVKM. CDR3 loop: CASSSSGAYTGELFF. The CDR3 DNA reads as TGTGCCAGCAGTTCCTCGGGGGCATACACCGGGGAGCTGTTTTTT.

The chain uses TRBV7-9 and TRBJ2-2; TRBD1 or TRBD2 may be the D gene (5 bases each). The CDR3 covers 16 residues. In germline, CDR1 is SEHNR, CDR2 FQNEAQ (reference sequence). Trimming left V 5 bases short and J 0 bases short, with 13 bases between. The CDR3 bases are TGTGCCAGCAGCCGACGGGACCCAGCGAACACCGGGGAGCTGTTTTTT. Translation: CASSRRDPANTGELFF. The full variable domain, in which reference TRBV7-9 and TRBJ2-2 provide the parts outside the CDR3, is DTGVSQNPRHKITKRGQNVTFRCDPISEHNRLYWYRQTLGQGPEFLTYFQNEAQLEKSRLLSDRFSAERPKGSFSTLEIQRTEQGDSAMYLCASSRRDPANTGELFFGEGSRLTVL.

The CDR3 sequence is CASSVSGRKAGELFF. The CDR3 nucleotides read TGTGCCAGCAGCGTAAGCGGGAGGAAGGCCGGGGAGCTGTTTTTT. The chain links TRBV5-7 to TRBJ2-2; 9 positions agree with TRBD2. TRBV5-7 is an ORF for which the function is uncertain. This CDR3 has 15 residues. V was clipped by 4 bases and J by 6 bases; unmatched bases: 7.

The chain joins TRBV28 to TRBJ1-5; tentatively, D is TRBD1 (6 bases). V lost 5 bases, J lost 1 base, and 9 bases lay in between. Germline CDR1 reads MDHEN; CDR2 reads SYDVKM. The CDR3 sequence is 14 residues long. CDR3 nucleotide sequence: TGTGCCAGCAGTCTCGGACAGAGCAATCAGCCCCAGCATTTT. Protein sequence: CASSLGQSNQPQHF.

The chain is built from TRBV5-1 and TRBJ2-1, with D possibly TRBD1 on 5 matching bases. The V end lost 0 bases, the J end lost 2 bases, and 9 bases lay between the germline ends. Looked up from germline, CDR1 is SGHRS and CDR2 is YFSETQ. This CDR3 region has 15 residues. CDR3 DNA sequence: TGCGCCAGCAGCTTGGCGCAGGGCCCCTACAATGAGCAGTTCTTC. This codes for CASSLAQGPYNEQFF. The full variable domain, with the rest looked up from reference TRBV5-1 and TRBJ2-1, is KAGVTQTPRYLIKTRGQQVTLSCSPISGHRSVSWYQQTPGQGLQFLFEYFSETQRNKGNFPGRFSGRQFSNSRSEMNVSTLELGDSALYLCASSLAQGPYNEQFFGPGTRLTVL.

This clone was seen only a few times. This sequence joins TRBV28 and TRBJ1-4; 7 nucleotides agree with TRBD1. The CDR3 contains 15 residues. V shed 1 base and J 2 bases; nucleotides not matched to a gene: 1. Germline CDR1 MDHEN, CDR2 SYDVKM. CDR3 in amino acids: CASSLSRGTNEKLFF. The DNA of the CDR3 is TGTGCCAGCAGTTTATCCAGGGGGACTAATGAAAAACTGTTTTTT. The complete variable domain, with remaining parts taken from reference TRBV28 and TRBJ1-4, reads DVKVTQSSRYLVKRTGEKVFLECVQDMDHENMFWYRQDPGLGLRLIYFSYDVKMKEKGDIPEGYSVSREKKERFSLILESASTNQTSMYLCASSLSRGTNEKLFFGSGTQLSVL.

The chain links TRBV6-5 to TRBJ1-4, with D maybe TRBD1 (5 bases). Trimming removed 4 bases at V and 0 bases at J, with 6 bases between. This CDR3 spans 14 amino acids. The germline V gene encodes CDR1 MNHEY and CDR2 SVGAGI. As DNA, the CDR3 is TGTGCCAGCAGTTGGGGGGCAACTAATGAAAAACTGTTTTTT. This sequence encodes CASSWGATNEKLFF.

In DNA form, the CDR3 reads TGCGCCAGCAGCCAAGCCCTATTTGGGACTGAAGCTTTCTTT. Its protein product is CASSQALFGTEAFF. V and J are TRBV4-3 and TRBJ1-1; no clear D. The CDR3 totals 14 residues. The germline CDR1 and CDR2 sequences are LGHNA and YSLEER. Trimming shortened V by 1 base and J by 5 bases, and 11 bases separated the two germline ends.

V and J are TRBV2 and TRBJ1-4, with D uncertain. The CDR3 contains 14 residues. The ends were cut back, 3 bases at V and 5 bases at J, with 10 bases in the middle. The germline V gene encodes CDR1 SNHLY and CDR2 FYNNEI. For the CDR3, the DNA is TGTGCCAGCAGTGAGGGGAATCGGAATGAAAAACTGTTTTTT. Protein sequence: CASSEGNRNEKLFF.

This clone was seen repeatedly, ten times or more. V is TRBV2 and J is TRBJ2-1; D remains ambiguous. Trimming removed 7 bases at V and 7 bases at J, with 14 bases between. CDR1 is SNHLY and CDR2 is FYNNEI in the germline V gene. This CDR3 contains 13 residues. In DNA, the CDR3 is TGTGCCAGCATGGACCCAGGAGAGAATGAGCAGTTCTTC. Protein: CASMDPGENEQFF.

The chain employs TRBV23-1 and TRBJ2-7; D unclear. TRBV23-1 is reported as an ORF; its role is uncertain. This CDR3 comprises 14 residues. The V gene lost 4 bases and the J gene lost 2 bases, with 12 bases spanning the gap. The CDR3 reads CASSLGRIAYEQYF. For the CDR3, the DNA is TGCGCCAGCAGTCTTGGCAGGATTGCCTACGAGCAGTACTTC.

The chain is built from TRBV19 and TRBJ1-1; 7 nucleotides align to TRBD1. The CDR3 is 13 residues long. The V and J ends lost 7 bases and 4 bases, in that order; junction bases with no gene match: 6. From germline, CDR1 is LNHDA and CDR2 SQIVND (reference sequence). As DNA, the CDR3 is TGTGCCAGTAACAGGGGAAGGAGCACTGAAGCTTTCTTT. Its protein is CASNRGRSTEAFF. Filled out from reference TRBV19 and TRBJ1-1, the complete variable domain reads DGGITQSPKYLFRKEGQNVTLSCEQNLNHDAMYWYRQDPGQGLRLIYYSQIVNDFQKGDIAEGYSVSREKKESFPLTVTSAQKNPTAFYLCASNRGRSTEAFFGQGTRLTVV.

The chain uses TRBV10-2 and TRBJ2-6; 7 bases map to TRBD2. The germline V gene encodes CDR1 WSHSY and CDR2 SAAADI. This CDR3 contains 17 residues. V lost 4 bases to trimming and J lost 1 base; unmatched junction nucleotides: 7. In DNA, the CDR3 is TGCGCCAGCAGTGGGGCGGGGGTACGATCTGGGGCCAACGTCCTGACTTTC. It yields the protein CASSGAGVRSGANVLTF.

The chain recombines TRBV5-1 with TRBJ2-1, with D unresolved. In germline, CDR1 is SGHRS, CDR2 YFSETQ. V was shortened by 0 bases and J by 7 bases, with 11 bases between the two germline ends. This CDR3 comprises 14 residues. Here the CDR3 DNA reads TGCGCCAGCAGCTTGGAGGCAGGTCAGAATGAGCAGTTCTTC. Encoded protein: CASSLEAGQNEQFF.

The chain uses TRBV28 and TRBJ1-2; no definite D call. The V end lost 4 bases, the J end lost 3 bases, and 6 bases lay between the germline ends. CDR1 is MDHEN and CDR2 is SYDVKM in the germline V gene. This CDR3 is 12 amino acids long. DNA of the CDR3: TGTGCCAGCAGTTCTGGGTACTATGGCTACACCTTC. This translates into CASSSGYYGYTF.

This clone was counted between two and nine times. The V and J genes are TRBV19 and TRBJ1-2, with D possibly being TRBD1 (5 bases). The germline V and J ends were trimmed by 6 bases and 2 bases, with 10 bases remaining between them. In germline, CDR1 is LNHDA, CDR2 SQIVND (reference sequence). There are 13 residues in the CDR3. In DNA, the CDR3 is TGTGCCAGTAGCTGGGGGGGAAACTATGGCTACACCTTC. It encodes CASSWGGNYGYTF.

This clone was picked up one time. This chain uses TRBV27 with TRBJ1-1; D gene unclear. The germline CDR1 and CDR2 sequences are MNHEY and SMNVEV (reference sequence). Deletions cut 4 bases from V and 11 bases from J, with 20 bases between. This CDR3 region has 14 residues. The CDR3 DNA follows: TGTGCCAGCAGTTCCGAATTGGCCGTTGCTCAGGCTTTCTTT. This gives the protein CASSSELAVAQAFF.

The gene calls are TRBV10-3 and TRBJ2-2; D ambiguous. Per germline, CDR1 ENHRY and CDR2 SYGVKD. The CDR3 sequence is 16 residues long. With 6 bases removed from V and 5 bases from J, the gap between germline ends came to 19 bases. The CDR3 loop is CAIRIRTGESTGELFF. CDR3 nucleotides: TGTGCCATCAGGATCCGGACCGGAGAATCAACCGGGGAGCTGTTTTTT.

This rearrangement joins TRBV4-2 to TRBJ2-3; possible D gene TRBD2, 5 bases. CDR3 size: 17 residues. The V and J ends lost 0 bases and 0 bases respectively, with 13 bases between them. CDR1 is LGHNA, CDR2 YNFKEQ, per germline. The CDR3: CASSQDLLAASTDTQYF. CDR3 coding DNA: TGTGCCAGCAGCCAAGATCTCCTAGCAGCTAGCACAGATACGCAGTATTTT.

The V and J genes are TRBV20-1 and TRBJ2-7; D might be TRBD2 (7 bases). This CDR3 has 11 residues. Germline CDR1 reads DFQATT; CDR2 reads SNEGSKA (reference sequence). The V end was cut by 6 bases, the J end by 7 bases, with 13 bases between. This CDR3 is CSAWGRGEQYF. CDR3 coding DNA: TGCAGTGCCTGGGGGAGGGGGGAGCAGTACTTC.